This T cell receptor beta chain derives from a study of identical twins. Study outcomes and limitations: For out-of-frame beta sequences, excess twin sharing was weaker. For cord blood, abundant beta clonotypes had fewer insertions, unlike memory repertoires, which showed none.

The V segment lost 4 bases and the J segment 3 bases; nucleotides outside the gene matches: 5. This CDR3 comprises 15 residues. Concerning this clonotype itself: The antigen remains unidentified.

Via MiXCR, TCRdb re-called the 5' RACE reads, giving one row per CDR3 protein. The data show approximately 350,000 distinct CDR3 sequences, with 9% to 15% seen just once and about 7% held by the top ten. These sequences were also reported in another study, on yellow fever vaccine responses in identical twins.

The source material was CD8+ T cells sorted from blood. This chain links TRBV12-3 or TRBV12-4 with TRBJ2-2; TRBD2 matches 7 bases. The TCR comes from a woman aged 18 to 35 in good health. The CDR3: CASSSDAGDTGELFF. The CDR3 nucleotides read TGTGCCAGCAGTTCGGACGCGGGAGACACCGGGGAGCTGTTTTTT.